This T cell receptor (beta chain) was identified during a study of OX40 agonist ivuxolimab in advanced cancers. Regarding the research as a whole: The costimulatory receptor OX40 (CD134) was targeted by ivuxolimab, a fully human IgG2 agonistic monoclonal antibody. The point of sequencing TCRbeta in the periphery was to test whether ivuxolimab changed TCR sequence diversity and drove clonal T-cell expansion. Prior anti-PD-1, anti-PD-L1 or anti-CTLA-4 therapy was permitted, and about two fifths of dose-escalation patients had received checkpoint inhibitors. Intravenous ivuxolimab was administered to patients every 2 weeks at six dose levels: 0.01, 0.1, 0.3, 1.5, 3 and 10 mg/kg. Of the roughly 51 patients in dose escalation, about 20 had hepatocellular carcinoma, around 15 had melanoma, 9 had renal cell carcinoma and 9 had head and neck cancer. A male proportion of roughly 85% and a mean age of 60 years, ranging from roughly 20 to 80, were recorded for the dose-escalation cohort. Three dose-escalation patients achieved partial responses, one with hepatocellular carcinoma and two with cutaneous melanoma. The paper reports the monotherapy dose-escalation portion (N of about 54 patients) of the phase I ivuxolimab trial.

Patients with a history of autoimmune disease or receiving systemic immunosuppression were excluded from the trial. Peripheral blood for TCR sequencing was collected from all dose cohorts at baseline, on cycle 4 day 1, and on cycle 7 day 1. The samples were taken from a phase I, first-in-human, multicenter, open-label dose-escalation trial of ivuxolimab. Adults with locally advanced or metastatic melanoma, renal cell carcinoma, hepatocellular carcinoma or head and neck squamous cell carcinoma were enrolled in the trial. CD4+ and CD8+ T cells were sorted separately from peripheral blood before TCR sequencing. The full study reports these points: After ivuxolimab, CD8+ T cells had more expanded clones than CD4+ T cells on average. At doses from 0.1 to 3.0 mg/kg, clonal expansion was seen in both CD4+ and CD8+ blood T cells between baseline and week 6. In the 0.1-3.0 mg/kg groups, partial responders had among the lowest normalized peripheral clonal expansion, particularly in CD8+ T cells. Low levels of normalized T-cell clonal expansion were also seen in some nonresponding patients. Antigen specificity was not determined for the clonally expanded peripheral T cells.

For sequencing of the TCRbeta CDR3 region, genomic DNA was extracted from the sorted cells. The immunoSEQ Assay was used to sequence the TCRbeta CDR3 regions. In its TCRdb copy, this immuneACCESS table keeps in-frame sequences only and misses some clones. Where compared with another copy, unresolved V genes explain less than half of these, and the others have no known cause. The sample table shows some 16,000 clones, and over 70% are seen once. The ten most abundant clones make up over 10% of the sample. Unmatched junction bases come to 6, with V trimmed by 6 bases and J by 4 bases. The CDR3 covers 15 residues, taking in both the cysteine and the phenylalanine. Of the read, only the CDR3 DNA is kept; its 45 bases are in frame from base 1. Based on the germline V gene, the CDR1 and CDR2 sequences are SGHTA and FQGTGA. Notes on this clone: Its antigen has not been determined. There are no base qualities to consult, and no much larger clone falls within one base.

In this chain, TRBV7-3 is recombined with TRBJ2-1, with TRBD2 matching 10 junction bases. The origin of this receptor is an adult with an advanced solid tumor such as melanoma, head and neck, liver or kidney cancer. Sequencing used CD4+ or CD8+ T cells sorted from blood, obtained in a trial of the OX40 agonist ivuxolimab. For the CDR3, the sequence is CASSLLAGSYNEQFF. The DNA is as follows: TGTGCCAGCAGTTTACTAGCGGGGTCTTACAATGAGCAGTTCTTC.